The 14 T cell receptor beta chains presented below share a single source sample, sequenced in a study of blood T cell repertoires in COVID-19. Profiling relied on immunoSEQ multiplex PCR, and the TCRdb table lists in-frame clones only, not all of them. Of 150,000 to 200,000 clones detected, approximately 87% appear once; the ten largest clones hold 3.7%. What was sequenced was peripheral blood. The receptors originated from a man aged 18 to 29 with active or convalescent COVID-19.

This chain links TRBV2 with TRBJ2-2; a possible D gene is TRBD2 (6 bases). V was trimmed by 6 bases and J by 1 base, leaving 15 bases between them. This CDR3 has 16 amino acids. CDR1 and CDR2 (germline): SNHLY, FYNNEI. The CDR3 DNA is TGTGCCAGCAGGAGTGGGGGGAGGAGGAACACCGGGGAGCTGTTTTTT. Translating it yields CASRSGGRRNTGELFF.

The chain is built from TRBV11-2 and TRBJ1-5; 10 bases match TRBD1. V lost 5 bases to trimming and J lost 4 bases; unmatched junction nucleotides: 2. The CDR3 length is 14 residues. Looked up from germline, CDR1 is SGHAT and CDR2 is FQNNGV. This CDR3 is CASSRTGGNQPQHF. The CDR3 bases are TGTGCCAGCAGCCGGACAGGGGGAAATCAGCCCCAGCATTTT. The full variable domain, with the rest looked up from reference TRBV11-2 and TRBJ1-5, is EAGVAQSPRYKIIEKRQSVAFWCNPISGHATLYWYQQILGQGPKLLIQFQNNGVVDDSQLPKDRFSAERLKGVDSTLKIQPAKLEDSAVYLCASSRTGGNQPQHFGDGTRLSIL.

The chain carries TRBV18 and TRBJ2-2; tentative D call: TRBD1 (5 bases). V lost 3 bases to trimming and J lost 0 bases, with 8 bases between them. This CDR3 contains 15 residues. Germline lookup yields CDR1 KGHSH and CDR2 LQKENI. The CDR3 DNA sequence: TGTGCCAGCTCACCTGGCAGGGCGAACACCGGGGAGCTGTTTTTT. Its translation is CASSPGRANTGELFF. Looking up the rest from reference TRBV18 and TRBJ2-2 gives the full variable domain: NAGVMQNPRHLVRRRGQEARLRCSPMKGHSHVYWYRQLPEEGLKFMVYLQKENIIDESGMPKERFSAEFPKEGPSILRIQQVVRGDSAAYFCASSPGRANTGELFFGEGSRLTVL.

J is TRBJ2-2 and V is TRBV5-1, with a weak D call TRBD2 (5 bases). The V gene lost 4 bases and the J gene lost 5 bases, with 15 bases spanning the gap. Germline V gene sequence: CDR1 SGHRS, CDR2 YFSETQ. This CDR3 region has 15 residues. CDR3 loop: CASSPAAEQTGELFF. The CDR3 coding sequence is TGCGCCAGCAGCCCAGCGGCAGAACAAACCGGGGAGCTGTTTTTT. The full variable domain, its missing parts supplied by reference TRBV5-1 and TRBJ2-2, is KAGVTQTPRYLIKTRGQQVTLSCSPISGHRSVSWYQQTPGQGLQFLFEYFSETQRNKGNFPGRFSGRQFSNSRSEMNVSTLELGDSALYLCASSPAAEQTGELFFGEGSRLTVL.

This chain links TRBV5-5 with TRBJ2-3, with 8 bases matching TRBD2. The V and J ends lost 5 bases and 0 bases, in that order; junction bases with no gene match: 5. Per the germline V gene, CDR1 is SGHKS and CDR2 is YYEKEE (reference sequence). The CDR3 loop spans 15 amino acids. CDR3 sequence (DNA): TGTGCCAGCAGTTCTAGCGGGTCCAGCACAGATACGCAGTATTTT. Amino acids: CASSSSGSSTDTQYF.

V usage is TRBV6-5 and J usage is TRBJ1-2; the D gene is possibly TRBD1 (5 bases). The CDR3 sequence is 12 residues long. Trimming pared 8 bases from V and 4 bases from J, leaving 11 bases between. Germline CDR1 reads MNHEY; CDR2 reads SVGAGI. DNA for the CDR3: TGTGCCAGCGGGTGGGGGGGCTATGGCTACACCTTC. It is translated as CASGWGGYGYTF.

This clone was recorded a few times. The V gene is TRBV11-3, the J gene TRBJ1-1; D remains unclear. Germline V gene data show CDR1 as SGHNT and CDR2 as YENEEA. This CDR3 is built from 11 residues. Trimming stripped 8 bases from V and 8 bases from J, with 12 bases between. CDR3 bases: TGTGCCAGCGGCGTCCGGGAAGAAGCTTTCTTT. Its translation is CASGVREEAFF.

The rearrangement uses TRBV27 and TRBJ1-4, with a possible D match to TRBD1 (5 bases). Germline CDR1 is MNHEY and CDR2 is SMNVEV (reference sequence). CDR3 length: 14 residues. V shed 6 bases and J shed 7 bases, with 15 bases lying between them. CDR3 sequence reads: CASRQDLGSEKLFF. The CDR3 DNA reads as TGTGCCAGCAGACAGGACCTCGGAAGTGAAAAACTGTTTTTT.

In nucleotides, the CDR3 is TGTGCCATCAGTGAAGGCAGGGATGGGGAAAAACTGTTTTTT. Protein sequence: CAISEGRDGEKLFF. The chain combines TRBV10-3 with TRBJ1-4, with a possible D match to TRBD1 (5 bases). V was cut by 3 bases and J by 8 bases, with 13 bases left in between. This CDR3 spans 14 amino acids. CDR1 is ENHRY, CDR2 SYGVKD, per germline.

V gene TRBV24-1 combines with J gene TRBJ1-1, with D unclear. The CDR3 runs to 14 residues. Germline loops: CDR1 KGHDR, CDR2 SFDVKD. Deletions cut 4 bases from V and 4 bases from J, with 12 bases between. The CDR3 loop is CATSDPRFSTEAFF. CDR3 DNA sequence: TGTGCCACCAGTGACCCCAGGTTTTCCACTGAAGCTTTCTTT.

Only one count was recorded for this clone. V gene TRBV9 combines with J gene TRBJ2-5, with 7 positions matching TRBD1. The V gene end was trimmed by 4 bases and the J gene end by 1 base; junction bases not matched to a gene: 7. The CDR3 length is 15 residues. Germline CDR1 SGDLS, CDR2 YYNGEE. DNA of the CDR3: TGTGCCAGCAGCCCAATACCAGGGGGCCAAGAGACCCAGTACTTC. Translating it yields CASSPIPGGQETQYF.

The V gene is TRBV29-1, the J gene TRBJ1-2; a possible D gene is TRBD1 (5 bases). The CDR3 is 11 amino acids. Trimming pared 8 bases from V and 7 bases from J, leaving 14 bases between. CDR1 is SQVTM, CDR2 ANQGSEA, per germline. The CDR3 nucleotides read TGCAGCTCCCAGGGTTCGTTTGGCTACACCTTC. It is translated as CSSQGSFGYTF.

The rearrangement uses TRBV9 and TRBJ2-3, with D perhaps TRBD2 (6 bases). V dropped 6 bases and J dropped 6 bases, with 20 bases sitting between them. Germline V gives CDR1 SGDLS, CDR2 YYNGEE. The CDR3 contains 15 residues. The CDR3 region has the DNA TGTGCCAGCACCGGGACTCACTATGATTTTGATACGCAGTATTTT. This sequence encodes CASTGTHYDFDTQYF.

The V and J genes are TRBV10-3 and TRBJ2-1; D possibly corresponds to TRBD2 (6 bases). V lost 0 bases and J 3 bases, leaving 12 bases between the germline ends. The CDR3 consists of 16 residues. CDR1 ENHRY and CDR2 SYGVKD come from the germline V gene. As DNA, the CDR3 is TGTGCCATCAGTGAGTCGACGCTAGCGAGCTACAATGAGCAGTTCTTC. Its translation: CAISESTLASYNEQFF.